Below are 26 T cell receptor beta chains sequenced from a single sample in a study of shared clonotypes between healthy human individuals. Generated by immunoSEQ multiplex PCR, the TCRdb table keeps only in-frame clones and is missing some. This sample has millions of clones; roughly 95% occur once, and the top ten carry about 1.1%. The naive CD8 population came from CD45RO-negative cells selected for CCR7, without terminally differentiated effector memory CD45RA+ cells. Sequenced input: naive CD8+ T cells sorted from blood. These receptors all stem from a man aged 18 to 30 in good health.

The chain employs TRBV14 and TRBJ2-2; D gene ambiguous. The CDR3 extends over 18 amino acids. Germline assignment: CDR1 SGHDN and CDR2 FVKESK. Trimming stripped 1 base from V and 3 bases from J, with 18 bases between. Written as DNA, the CDR3 is TGTGCCAGCAGCCAAGGTGGGTTCCGAGGCACCTACACCGGGGAGCTGTTTTTT. This encodes CASSQGGFRGTYTGELFF.

V is TRBV9 and J is TRBJ2-2; D assignment may be TRBD1 or TRBD2 (6 bases each). Germline V lookup: CDR1 SGDLS, CDR2 YYNGEE. Trimming removed 3 bases from V and 4 bases from J, with 19 bases in between. This CDR3 has 17 amino acids. DNA of the CDR3: TGTGCCAGCAGCGCCCCGAGGGTGAAGGGGGGCACCGGGGAGCTGTTTTTT. Translation: CASSAPRVKGGTGELFF.

The chain is built from TRBV10-3 and TRBJ2-7; TRBD1 matches 9 bases. CDR1 and CDR2 (germline): ENHRY, SYGVKD. V shed 2 bases, J shed 0 bases, and the junction held 14 bases outside the gene matches. There are 19 residues in the CDR3. The CDR3 here is CAISETHLVSTGGSYEQYF. The DNA for the CDR3 is TGTGCCATCAGTGAGACTCATTTGGTATCGACAGGGGGCTCCTACGAGCAGTACTTC.

The genes are TRBV20-1 and TRBJ1-2; 7 bases line up with TRBD1. The CDR3 loop spans 11 amino acids. The germline CDR1 and CDR2 sequences are DFQATT and SNEGSKA (reference sequence). The CDR3 nucleotides are TGCAGCGCCGAGGGGGCGGATGGCTACACCTTC. Translation gives CSAEGADGYTF.

The V gene is TRBV4-1, the J gene TRBJ2-7, with unresolved D. The CDR3 has 15 amino acids. V was pared by 4 bases and J by 0 bases, with 13 bases between. Germline V CDR1 and CDR2: MGHRA, YSYEKL. CDR3 loop: CASSRDSGSSYEQYF. The DNA of the CDR3 is TGCGCCAGCAGCCGTGACTCGGGTAGCTCCTACGAGCAGTACTTC.

This clone occurred once. The chain has TRBV14 and TRBJ2-2; no clear D. CDR3 size: 14 residues. Trimming removed 4 bases from V and 5 bases from J, with 11 bases in between. Germline CDR1 is SGHDN and CDR2 is FVKESK. Here the CDR3 reads CASSPSSWTGELFF. In nucleotides, the CDR3 is TGTGCCAGCAGCCCATCGTCCTGGACCGGGGAGCTGTTTTTT.

J is TRBJ2-3 and V is TRBV15, with D unclear. Germline loops: CDR1 LNHNV, CDR2 YYDKDF (reference sequence). V lost 3 bases and J lost 0, with 7 bases in between. This CDR3 has 14 amino acids. CDR3 DNA: TGTGCCACCAGCAGGCCTGACAGCACAGATACGCAGTATTTT. Translated, it gives CATSRPDSTDTQYF.

This chain links TRBV7-9 with TRBJ2-7; perhaps TRBD1 as D (5 bases). V lost 5 bases and J lost 2, with 16 bases in between. Germline values: CDR1 SEHNR, CDR2 FQNEAQ (reference sequence). There are 15 residues in the CDR3. The CDR3, as DNA: TGTGCCAGCAGCCCCACCCAGGGTTGGACCTACGAGCAGTACTTC. The encoded protein is CASSPTQGWTYEQYF.

About this clone itself: This same CDR3 is encoded by further DNA sequences in the sample. The DNA of the CDR3 is TGTGCCAGCAGCGTAGGGTCGGGAAACACCATATATTTT. Its translation: CASSVGSGNTIYF. The V call is TRBV9, the J call TRBJ1-3, with D uncertain. V lost 0 bases and J lost 4, with 5 bases in between. The CDR3 has 13 residues. Germline CDR1 is SGDLS and CDR2 is YYNGEE.

The chain is built from TRBV30 and TRBJ2-3; 11 bases are shared with TRBD2. The CDR3 loop spans 16 amino acids. CDR1 is GTSNPN, CDR2 SVGIG, per germline (reference sequence). J was trimmed by 2 bases and V by 3 bases; bases with no gene match: 7. DNA for the CDR3: TGTGCCTGGAGCCCCCGACTAGCGGGGTTCACAGATACGCAGTATTTT. Its translation is CAWSPRLAGFTDTQYF.

This clone came up once. This CDR3 is CASSSTRYYEQYF. Here the CDR3 DNA reads TGTGCCAGCAGCTCTACTCGGTACTACGAGCAGTACTTC. The chain employs TRBV7-2 and TRBJ2-7; D uncertain. With 4 bases removed from V and 3 bases from J, the gap between germline ends came to 10 bases. CDR1 is SGHTA and CDR2 is FQGNSA in the germline V gene. CDR3 size: 13 residues.

This chain joins TRBV5-8 and TRBJ2-7; D unclear. The V end was cut by 2 bases, the J end by 0 bases, with 15 bases between. The CDR3 sequence is 16 residues long. Germline V lookup: CDR1 SGHTS, CDR2 YDEGEE. CDR3 bases: TGTGCCAGCAGCTTCTATTACGAATTATCCTCCTACGAGCAGTACTTC. Translation: CASSFYYELSSYEQYF.

With regard to this clone: The same CDR3 also results from other DNA sequences found in this sample. The DNA of the CDR3 is TGTGCCAGCAGTGGACTGGCAGCTAGCACAGATACGCAGTATTTT. Protein sequence: CASSGLAASTDTQYF. The J gene is TRBJ2-3, the V gene TRBV2; D gene uncertain. This CDR3 has 15 residues. Germline V gene sequence: CDR1 SNHLY, CDR2 FYNNEI. With 4 bases removed from V and 0 bases from J, the gap between germline ends came to 11 bases.

The chain has TRBV7-9 and TRBJ1-5, with 9 bases lining up with TRBD1. Germline V gives CDR1 SEHNR, CDR2 FQNEAQ (reference sequence). This CDR3 spans 17 amino acids. Unmatched junction bases numbered 8, after V lost 5 bases and J lost 0 bases. CDR3 protein: CASSPGQGVYSNQPQHF. The CDR3 DNA follows: TGTGCCAGCAGCCCGGGACAGGGAGTTTATAGCAATCAGCCCCAGCATTTT.

The V gene is TRBV6-6, the J gene TRBJ1-1, with 8 bases identical to TRBD1. Trimming removed 5 bases from V and 10 bases from J; junction bases left unmatched: 9. The germline gives CDR1 MNHNY, CDR2 SVGAGI (reference sequence). CDR3 size: 13 residues. The CDR3 region has the DNA TGTGCCAGCAGTCCCGCCCCCGACAGGGGAGCTTTCTTT. Its protein product is CASSPAPDRGAFF.

Notes on this clone: This CDR3 is also generated by other DNA sequences in the sample. The chain carries TRBV27 and TRBJ1-2; 7 bases line up with TRBD1. Germline-derived CDR1 and CDR2 are MNHEY and SMNVEV (reference sequence). The J segment lost 4 bases and the V segment lost 3 bases, leaving 5 bases of the junction unmatched. This CDR3 has 14 amino acids. As DNA, the CDR3 is TGTGCCAGCAGTTTCACAGGGGCCATCTATGGCTACACCTTC. This codes for CASSFTGAIYGYTF.

As regards this clone: The sample holds other DNA sequences that translate to the same CDR3. V usage is TRBV11-2 and J usage is TRBJ2-4; possibly TRBD1 for D (6 bases). The ends were cut back, 4 bases at V and 6 bases at J, with 7 bases in the middle. Germline lookup yields CDR1 SGHAT and CDR2 FQNNGV. CDR3 length equals 12 residues. CDR3 amino acids: CASSSQGNIQYF. The CDR3 DNA is TGTGCCAGCAGCTCACAGGGAAACATTCAGTACTTC.

Concerning this clone itself: Other DNA sequences within the sample encode an identical CDR3. The J gene is TRBJ1-1, the V gene TRBV27; D is possibly TRBD1 (5 bases). Germline CDR1 MNHEY, CDR2 SMNVEV (reference sequence). V was clipped by 6 bases and J by 3 bases, with 14 bases between them. There are 14 residues in the CDR3. CDR3 sequence reads: CASSPLGGDTEAFF. As DNA, the CDR3 is TGTGCCAGCAGCCCCCTCGGGGGGGACACTGAAGCTTTCTTT.

The V gene is TRBV7-9, the J gene TRBJ2-3; 7 bases are shared with TRBD2. The V gene's germline CDR1 is SEHNR and CDR2 FQNEAQ (reference sequence). V shed 6 bases and J 4 bases; nucleotides not matched to a gene: 10. This CDR3 has 15 residues. DNA of the CDR3: TGTGCCAGCAGGCCAGTCAGCGGGGAGGCAGATACGCAGTATTTT. Its translation: CASRPVSGEADTQYF.

The J gene is TRBJ1-4, the V gene TRBV5-4; TRBD1 matches at 7 bases. The CDR3 has 14 amino acids. From germline, CDR1 is SGHNT and CDR2 YYREEE (reference sequence). The junction had 3 bases not matched to a gene; V was cut back by 4 bases and J by 3 bases. This chain's CDR3 is CASSAGQPNEKLFF. For the CDR3, the DNA is TGTGCCAGCAGCGCGGGACAGCCTAATGAAAAACTGTTTTTT. Looking up the rest from reference TRBV5-4 and TRBJ1-4 gives the full variable domain: ETGVTQSPTHLIKTRGQQVTLRCSSQSGHNTVSWYQQALGQGPQFIFQYYREEENGRGNFPPRFSGLQFPNYSSELNVNALELDDSALYLCASSAGQPNEKLFFGSGTQLSVL.

The chain recombines TRBV9 with TRBJ2-1, with 10 bases aligning to TRBD1. CDR1 is SGDLS and CDR2 is YYNGEE in the germline V gene. CDR3 length: 16 residues. V shed 4 bases, J shed 8 bases, and the junction held 12 bases outside the gene matches. CDR3 in DNA: TGTGCCAGCAGCCCCAGTCCCGGGACAGGGGAGCATGAGCAGTTCTTC. Residues: CASSPSPGTGEHEQFF.

The chain joins TRBV27 to TRBJ1-2; 10 bases agree with TRBD1. Trimming removed 6 bases from V and 2 bases from J; junction bases left unmatched: 3. CDR3 length equals 14 residues. Germline loops: CDR1 MNHEY, CDR2 SMNVEV (reference sequence). CDR3 sequence reads: CASSGDRGNYGYTF. For the CDR3, the DNA is TGTGCCAGCAGCGGGGACAGGGGAAACTATGGCTACACCTTC.

The chain carries TRBV7-2 and TRBJ1-5, with 7 bases aligning to TRBD1. The length of the CDR3 is 15 residues. Germline assignment: CDR1 SGHTA and CDR2 FQGNSA. Unmatched junction bases numbered 6, after V lost 5 bases and J lost 2 bases. DNA for the CDR3: TGTGCCAGCAGCGAGGGGGACAGTCGCAATCAGCCCCAGCATTTT. Encoded protein: CASSEGDSRNQPQHF.

The chain employs TRBV27 and TRBJ2-3, with D perhaps TRBD2 (6 bases). The CDR3 runs to 15 residues. V gave up 8 bases and J gave up 1 base, with 16 bases separating them. Germline V CDR1 and CDR2: MNHEY, SMNVEV (reference sequence). The CDR3 region has the DNA TGTGCCAGCTGCATCGGGGGAGGAGGCACAGATACGCAGTATTTT. It translates to CASCIGGGGTDTQYF.

The CDR3 DNA follows: TGTGCCAGCAGCTTACAGGGGTCGGAGACCCAGTACTTC. This sequence encodes CASSLQGSETQYF. The genes are TRBV11-3 and TRBJ2-5; tentatively, D is TRBD1 (6 bases). There are 13 residues in the CDR3. Germline-derived CDR1 and CDR2 are SGHNT and YENEEA. V was cut by 2 bases and J by 5 bases, with 9 bases left in between. The full variable domain, rest sourced from reference TRBV11-3 and TRBJ2-5, is EAGVVQSPRYKIIEKKQPVAFWCNPISGHNTLYWYLQNLGQGPELLIRYENEEAVDDSQLPKDRFSAERLKGVDSTLKIQPAELGDSAVYLCASSLQGSETQYFGPGTRLLVL.

This clone appeared a single time. The sample has other DNA sequences that encode this CDR3 too. The rearrangement uses TRBV11-2 and TRBJ2-5; no definite D call. Germline V CDR1 and CDR2: SGHAT, FQNNGV. V lost 1 base, J lost 5 bases, and 8 bases lay in between. CDR3 size: 13 residues. Here the CDR3 DNA reads TGTGCCAGCAGCTTAGTAGGTGGGGAGACCCAGTACTTC. Its protein product is CASSLVGGETQYF. The full variable domain, rest sourced from reference TRBV11-2 and TRBJ2-5, is EAGVAQSPRYKIIEKRQSVAFWCNPISGHATLYWYQQILGQGPKLLIQFQNNGVVDDSQLPKDRFSAERLKGVDSTLKIQPAKLEDSAVYLCASSLVGGETQYFGPGTRLLVL.